This T cell receptor (beta chain) emerged from a study of regulatory T cells in long-lasting Graves disease. Libraries of TCR beta came from iRepertoire HTBI primers plus Arm-PCR of CDR3 regions. TCRdb re-analysed the multiplex PCR reads in MiXCR, keeping a single row per CDR3 protein. The table shows about 340,000 distinct CDR3 sequences, with 15% to 20% occurring only once. As to time point: persistent/refractory GD, antithyroid drugs over 5 years with positive TRAb. The TCR library used RNA extracted from PBMCs. The germline V gene has CDR1 KGHSH and CDR2 LQKENI. This CDR3 has 15 amino acids. The germline V and J ends were trimmed by 3 bases and 4 bases, with 15 bases remaining between them. Study-wide points: Persistent disease showed a preference for TRBV28, TRBJ1-2 and TRBJ2-5.

A note on this clonotype: Its cognate antigen is unknown.

Sequenced material: peripheral blood mononuclear cells (PBMCs), taken when the disease was refractory, from a patient treated with antithyroid drugs. The chain links TRBV18 to TRBJ1-2, with D maybe TRBD1 (6 bases). This receptor was identified in a female donor with Graves disease. This chain's CDR3 is CASSPARGQGYGYTF. The CDR3 DNA sequence: TGTGCCAGCTCACCTGCTCGGGGGCAGGGCTATGGCTACACCTTC.